This T cell receptor beta chain emerged from a study of T cells after yellow fever vaccination. TCRdb called the 5' RACE reads again in MiXCR, with one record for every CDR3 protein. The profile shows about 580,000 distinct CDR3 sequences, about a sixth of them singletons. Germline values: CDR1 SEHNR, CDR2 FQNEAQ (reference sequence). The CDR3 length is 14 residues. The trim removed 5 bases at V and 5 bases at J, leaving 7 bases unmatched. This clonotype showed up just a few times. The J gene is TRBJ2-5, the V gene TRBV7-9; TRBD1 matches 8 bases. Sequences were derived from PBMCs, sampled less than 6 days after the first yellow fever vaccination. This clonotype originated in a man between 18 and 29 years old who received the YFV17D yellow fever vaccine. CDR3 bases: TGTGCCAGCAGCCCCTCGACAGGGGTGGAGACCCAGTACTTC. This gives the protein CASSPSTGVETQYF.